Each of the 18 T cell receptor beta chains below was sequenced from the same sample in a study of control samples from healthy donors and cancer patients. Libraries were prepared by immunoSEQ multiplex PCR; TCRdb keeps only in-frame clonotypes and omits some of them. The sample has over 100,000 clones; around 88% are singletons. Sequencing was done on a sample of blood. The receptors shown here come from a man in his forties in good health.

There are many counts of this clone. The chain uses TRBV4-1 and TRBJ1-6, with 7 bases fitting TRBD1. The CDR3 length is 15 residues. The V segment lost 1 base and the J segment 8 bases; nucleotides outside the gene matches: 5. The germline V gene encodes CDR1 MGHRA and CDR2 YSYEKL. The CDR3 sequence is CASSQGEGAYSPLHF. The DNA of the CDR3 is TGCGCCAGCAGCCAAGGGGAGGGGGCTTATTCACCCCTCCACTTT.

V usage is TRBV5-1 and J usage is TRBJ2-3, with 11 bases lining up with TRBD1. Germline V CDR1 and CDR2: SGHRS, YFSETQ. The V segment lost 4 bases and the J segment 5 bases; nucleotides outside the gene matches: 6. CDR3 size: 15 residues. The CDR3 nucleotides are TGCGCCAGCAGCCCGGGACAGGGGGGAAGAGATACGCAGTATTTT. Its translation is CASSPGQGGRDTQYF.

This clone was detected only a few times. The rearrangement links TRBV5-6 to TRBJ1-5, with TRBD1 as a possible D gene (5 bases). The V end lost 3 bases, the J end lost 1 base, and 8 bases lay between the germline ends. Germline V gene data show CDR1 as SGHDT and CDR2 as YYEEEE. The CDR3 covers 14 residues. CDR3 residues: CASSSTVSNQPQHF. The CDR3 DNA sequence: TGTGCCAGCAGCTCGACAGTAAGCAATCAGCCCCAGCATTTT. The full variable domain, in which reference TRBV5-6 and TRBJ1-5 provide the parts outside the CDR3, is DAGVTQSPTHLIKTRGQQVTLRCSPKSGHDTVSWYQQALGQGPQFIFQYYEEEERQRGNFPDRFSGHQFPNYSSELNVNALLLGDSALYLCASSSTVSNQPQHFGDGTRLSIL.

As DNA, the CDR3 is TGTGCCAGCAGCTCGGATCCGAACACTGAAGCTTTCTTT. This gives the protein CASSSDPNTEAFF. The chain couples TRBV7-9 to TRBJ1-1; D not resolved. V lost 4 bases and J lost 1, with 7 bases in between. The CDR3 has 13 amino acids. Germline V gene data show CDR1 as SEHNR and CDR2 as FQNEAQ (reference sequence).

The rearrangement joins TRBV6-6 to TRBJ1-1, with unresolved D. V shed 2 bases and J shed 2 bases, with 9 bases lying between them. The CDR3 is 14 amino acids. Germline V gene data show CDR1 as MNHNY and CDR2 as SVGAGI (reference sequence). The CDR3 DNA sequence: TGTGCCAGCAGTTACCGAACTCCTAACACTGAAGCTTTCTTT. It codes for CASSYRTPNTEAFF.

The gene calls are TRBV3-1 (or the pseudogene TRBV3-2) and TRBJ1-1; D is ambiguous. Germline lookup yields CDR1 LGHDT and CDR2 YNNKEL (reference sequence). V was shortened by 4 bases and J by 4 bases, with 13 bases between the two germline ends. CDR3 length equals 14 residues. CDR3 DNA sequence: TGTGCCAGCAGCCCCGCCCCGGCGGGCACTGAAGCTTTCTTT. Protein: CASSPAPAGTEAFF.

Comment on this clone: The sample has other DNA sequences that encode this CDR3 too. In DNA, the CDR3 is TGTGCCTGGAGTAGACAGGGATACGAGCAGTACTTC. It translates to CAWSRQGYEQYF. V usage is TRBV30 and J usage is TRBJ2-7, with 7 bases aligning to TRBD1. This CDR3 has 12 residues. Germline-derived CDR1 and CDR2 are GTSNPN and SVGIG (reference sequence). V was clipped by 2 bases and J by 4 bases; unmatched bases: 2.

This rearrangement joins TRBV27 to TRBJ2-7, with TRBD1 identical over 9 bases. Trimming removed 5 bases from V and 7 bases from J; junction bases left unmatched: 15. The CDR3 is 16 residues long. CDR1 and CDR2 (germline): MNHEY, SMNVEV (reference sequence). The CDR3 DNA sequence: TGTGCCAGCAGTCTCAAATCCGGGACAGGGCGTTGGGAGCAGTACTTC. It translates to CASSLKSGTGRWEQYF.

The rearrangement joins TRBV10-3 to TRBJ1-1; maybe TRBD1 (6 bases). Germline CDR1 ENHRY, CDR2 SYGVKD. The V gene lost 4 bases and the J gene lost 1 base, with 10 bases spanning the gap. The CDR3 is made up of 14 amino acids. Written as DNA, the CDR3 is TGTGCCATCAGTGCTACGACAGGGAACACTGAAGCTTTCTTT. The encoded protein is CAISATTGNTEAFF.

The chain is built from TRBV7-2 and TRBJ2-5; maybe TRBD1 (6 bases). V lost 6 bases and J 5 bases, leaving 19 bases between the germline ends. The CDR3 extends over 15 amino acids. The V gene's germline CDR1 is SGHTA and CDR2 FQGNSA. CDR3 coding DNA: TGTGCCAGCAGGTCAAATCAGGGGTCATGGGAGACCCAGTACTTC. This gives the protein CASRSNQGSWETQYF.

The chain combines TRBV7-3 with TRBJ2-3, with D possibly matching TRBD2 (6 bases). This CDR3 region has 14 residues. Germline CDR1 SGHTA, CDR2 FQGTGA. Trimming left V 1 base short and J 5 bases short, with 10 bases between. In nucleotides, the CDR3 is TGTGCCAGCAGCTTAAGGGGGGATGGAGATACGCAGTATTTT. Protein: CASSLRGDGDTQYF.

This chain uses TRBV7-8 with TRBJ1-5, with D possibly TRBD1 on 5 matching bases. V was cut by 1 base and J by 4 bases, with 8 bases left in between. The CDR3 spans 14 residues. The germline gives CDR1 SGHVS, CDR2 FQNEAQ. The CDR3 coding sequence is TGTGCCAGCAGCTTAGTGGGACCTAATCAGCCCCAGCATTTT. This sequence encodes CASSLVGPNQPQHF.

The chain uses TRBV4-3 and TRBJ1-1, with D possibly matching TRBD1 (5 bases). Trimming left V 1 base short and J 3 bases short, with 12 bases between. This CDR3 is built from 15 residues. Germline assignment: CDR1 LGHNA and CDR2 YSLEER. As DNA, the CDR3 is TGCGCCAGCAGCCAAGGGGTGGGGGGGGACACTGAAGCTTTCTTT. It codes for CASSQGVGGDTEAFF.

The chain carries TRBV6-5 and TRBJ2-2; unclear D gene. Between the trimmed V and J ends, which lost 6 bases and 4 bases, there was a span of 6 bases. CDR3 length: 12 residues. Germline values: CDR1 MNHEY, CDR2 SVGAGI. The CDR3 loop reads CASRVATGELFF. In DNA, the CDR3 is TGTGCCAGCAGGGTGGCCACCGGGGAGCTGTTTTTT.

J is TRBJ1-2 and V is TRBV7-8; D might be TRBD1 (6 bases). This CDR3 is built from 14 residues. In germline, CDR1 is SGHVS, CDR2 FQNEAQ. Trimming removed 1 base from V and 4 bases from J, with 10 bases in between. This chain's CDR3 is CASSLEGGSYGYTF. CDR3 DNA: TGTGCCAGCAGCTTAGAAGGGGGAAGCTATGGCTACACCTTC. The complete variable domain, with remaining parts taken from reference TRBV7-8 and TRBJ1-2, reads GAGVSQSPRYKVAKRGQDVALRCDPISGHVSLFWYQQALGQGPEFLTYFQNEAQLDKSGLPSDRFFAERPEGSVSTLKIQRTQQEDSAVYLCASSLEGGSYGYTFGSGTRLTVV.

This chain joins TRBV11-3 and TRBJ1-1; 7 bases agree with TRBD1. The germline gives CDR1 SGHNT, CDR2 YENEEA. J was trimmed by 5 bases and V by 5 bases; bases with no gene match: 11. The CDR3 consists of 15 residues. CDR3 coding DNA: TGTGCCAGCAGCGGGCGGGACAGAGAAGGAACTGAAGCTTTCTTT. Amino acids: CASSGRDREGTEAFF.

Note on this clone: Other DNA sequences in the same sample also yield this CDR3. This chain joins TRBV7-7 and TRBJ2-5; no clear D. Germline V gene lookup returns CDR1 SSHAT and CDR2 FNYEAQ (reference sequence). With 5 bases removed from V and 3 bases from J, the gap between germline ends came to 10 bases. CDR3 length: 13 residues. The CDR3 here is CASSLRVKETQYF. CDR3 sequence (DNA): TGTGCCAGCAGCCTCCGGGTTAAAGAGACCCAGTACTTC.

The chain links TRBV11-3 to TRBJ1-2; TRBD1 aligns across 7 bases. The trim removed 1 base at V and 2 bases at J, leaving 7 bases unmatched. Looked up from germline, CDR1 is SGHNT and CDR2 is YENEEA. This CDR3 contains 16 residues. The CDR3 here is CASSLGQGTENYGYTF. The CDR3 DNA sequence: TGTGCCAGCAGCTTAGGACAGGGCACAGAGAACTATGGCTACACCTTC. Full variable domain (outside the CDR3, taken from reference TRBV11-3 and TRBJ1-2): EAGVVQSPRYKIIEKKQPVAFWCNPISGHNTLYWYLQNLGQGPELLIRYENEEAVDDSQLPKDRFSAERLKGVDSTLKIQPAELGDSAVYLCASSLGQGTENYGYTFGSGTRLTVV.